These 7 T cell receptor beta chains originate from one sample sequenced in a study of T cells in Graves' hyperthyroidism and ophthalmopathy. Amplified regions were TCR beta CDR3 sequences from RNA transcripts. In the first-round RT-PCR of the TCR CDR3, the HTBI primer set was used. TCRdb re-analysed the multiplex PCR reads in MiXCR, keeping a single row per CDR3 protein. This sample has a few hundred thousand distinct CDR3 sequences, with roughly a sixth found just once. Source material: blood. These receptors came from a woman younger than 30 with Graves' ophthalmopathy.

V usage is TRBV4-2 and J usage is TRBJ2-1; 7 bases align to TRBD2. V gave up 5 bases and J gave up 8 bases; unmatched junction bases: 15. The CDR3 contains 16 residues. Germline CDR1 reads LGHNA; CDR2 reads YNFKEQ. The CDR3 nucleotides are TGTGCCAGCAGCACTGTTATGGGGGGGGGAAAGGATGAGCAGTTCTTC. It codes for CASSTVMGGGKDEQFF.

This clonotype turned up a few times. The rearrangement joins TRBV27 to TRBJ2-3, with TRBD2 matching 7 bases. Germline lookup yields CDR1 MNHEY and CDR2 SMNVEV (reference sequence). The CDR3 runs 18 residues. J lost 2 bases, V lost 5 bases, and 16 bases had no gene match. The CDR3 loop is CASSLGWGEGPDTDTQYF. CDR3 bases: TGTGCCAGCAGTCTAGGATGGGGGGAGGGCCCCGACACAGATACGCAGTATTTT.

This clonotype has ten or more counts. The genes are TRBV30 and TRBJ1-1, with D hard to call. The length of the CDR3 is 13 residues. V lost 3 bases, J lost 0 bases, and 8 bases lay in between. The V gene's germline CDR1 is GTSNPN and CDR2 SVGIG (reference sequence). CDR3 DNA: TGTGCCTGGAGCCCCGTTTTGAACACTGAAGCTTTCTTT. Protein sequence: CAWSPVLNTEAFF.

In regard to this clonotype: The junction differs from germline at one of its ends, possibly a read error. The rearrangement uses TRBV14 and TRBJ2-2; TRBD1 aligns across 8 bases. The CDR3 runs to 16 residues. Germline V gene lookup returns CDR1 SGHDN and CDR2 FVKESK. DNA of the CDR3: TGCGCCAGCAGCCAAGTCAGACAGGGGTACACCGGGGAGCTGTTTTTT. This sequence encodes CASSQVRQGYTGELFF. The full variable domain, completed using reference TRBV14 and TRBJ2-2, is EAGVTQFPSHSVIEKGQTVTLRCDPISGHDNLYWYRRVMGKEIKFLLHFVKESKQDESGMPNNRFLAERTGGTYSTLKVQPAELEDSGVYFCASSQVRQGYTGELFFGEGSRLTVL.

This clonotype showed up just a few times. J is TRBJ2-6 and V is TRBV18; D is perhaps TRBD1 (6 bases). Germline V gene data show CDR1 as KGHSH and CDR2 as LQKENI. V shed 1 base and J shed 1 base, with 11 bases lying between them. This CDR3 has 17 residues. This CDR3 is CASSPQGQPSGANVLTF. As DNA, the CDR3 is TGTGCCAGCTCACCACAAGGACAGCCTTCTGGGGCCAACGTCCTGACTTTC.

The J gene is TRBJ1-5, the V gene TRBV5-5, with TRBD1 matching 7 bases. There are 15 residues in the CDR3. Germline V lookup: CDR1 SGHKS, CDR2 YYEKEE (reference sequence). The V gene end was trimmed by 4 bases and the J gene end by 6 bases; junction bases not matched to a gene: 10. The CDR3 DNA reads as TGTGCCAGCAGCCCCCAGGGGGATCCCACTCAGCCCCAGCATTTT. This encodes CASSPQGDPTQPQHF. Full variable domain (rest looked up from reference TRBV5-5 and TRBJ1-5): DAGVTQSPTHLIKTRGQQVTLRCSPISGHKSVSWYQQVLGQGPQFIFQYYEKEERGRGNFPDRFSARQFPNYSSELNVNALLLGDSALYLCASSPQGDPTQPQHFGDGTRLSIL.

The chain has TRBV7-9 and TRBJ2-1, with 10 bases lining up with TRBD2. V trimming: 8 bases; J trimming: 8 bases; junction bases outside the gene matches: 6. From germline, CDR1 is SEHNR and CDR2 FQNEAQ (reference sequence). The CDR3 has 13 amino acids. The CDR3 sequence: CASATSGSHEQFF. The CDR3, as DNA: TGTGCCAGCGCGACTAGCGGGTCCCATGAGCAGTTCTTC.